This is a list of T cell receptor beta chains from one sample in a study of T cell responses to AZD1222 COVID-19 vaccine. The method was immunoSEQ multiplex PCR; TCRdb's version includes in-frame clones alone and lacks a portion of them. The data hold 90,000 to 120,000 clones, with about 90% observed a single time. The sample in question was peripheral blood, obtained on day 0 of AZD1222 vaccination. The receptors were gathered from an adult in good health. Both conserved end residues are part of each CDR3. Fields, in order: CDR3 length, J gene, D gene, clone size, V gene, CDR3 protein, CDR3 DNA. D genes are given only for firm matches. Expanded clones are given a class, and other clones once, few, many or no size at all.

15 | TRBJ2-1 | TRBD2 | NA | TRBV10-3 | CAISESLAGGNEQFF | TGTGCCATCAGTGAGTCGTTAGCGGGGGGCAATGAGCAGTTCTTC
12 | TRBJ2-7 | NA | NA | TRBV7-2 | CASSLTEGGASF | TGTGCCAGCAGCTTAACGGAAGGGGGGGCGTCCTTC
13 | TRBJ1-3 | NA | NA | TRBV7-2 | CASSLDSGNTIYF | TGTGCCAGCAGCTTAGACTCTGGAAACACCATATATTTT
18 | TRBJ2-7 | NA | NA | TRBV23-1 | CASSQSSFGKTDTYEQYF | TGCGCCAGCAGTCAATCTAGCTTTGGTAAGACGGATACCTACGAGCAGTACTTC
13 | TRBJ1-5 | NA | NA | TRBV12-3/TRBV12-4 | CASSFQENQPQHF | TGTGCCAGCAGTTTCCAGGAAAATCAGCCCCAGCATTTT
14 | TRBJ1-1 | NA | NA | TRBV6-5 | CASYILREQPEAFF | TGTGCCAGCTATATCCTTCGGGAACAGCCTGAAGCTTTCTTT
16 | TRBJ1-1 | TRBD1 | NA | TRBV5-1 | CASSLKTGLYNTEAFF | TGCGCCAGCAGCTTAAAGACAGGGTTGTACAACACTGAAGCTTTCTTT
15 | TRBJ1-6 | TRBD1 | NA | TRBV27 | CASRASGTGLIPLHF | TGTGCCAGCAGGGCATCCGGGACAGGGCTAATTCCCCTCCACTTT
17 | TRBJ1-2 | NA | NA | TRBV7-8 | CASSLFTISKDNYGYTF | TGTGCCAGCAGCTTATTTACAATTTCGAAGGATAACTATGGCTACACCTTC
15 | TRBJ2-1 | TRBD2 | NA | TRBV19 | CASKRLAGSYNEQFF | TGTGCCAGTAAGCGACTAGCGGGTTCCTACAATGAGCAGTTCTTC
15 | TRBJ2-3 | TRBD1 | few | TRBV6-5 | CASSTGPTGADTQYF | TGTGCCAGCAGTACGGGACCAACAGGGGCAGATACGCAGTATTTT
15 | TRBJ2-7 | TRBD2 | NA | TRBV5-4 | CASSRAGGNLYEQYF | TGTGCCAGCAGCAGAGCGGGGGGCAATCTTTACGAGCAGTACTTC
16 | TRBJ2-7 | NA | NA | TRBV6-2/TRBV6-3 | CASSHPATGRVGEQYF | TGTGCCAGCAGTCATCCAGCCACCGGACGTGTGGGAGAGCAGTACTTC
10 | TRBJ2-5 | TRBD1 | NA | TRBV6-2/TRBV6-3 | CASSHDRAYF | TGTGCCAGCAGCCACGACAGGGCCTACTTC
14 | TRBJ2-2 | TRBD1 | NA | TRBV9 | CASGDRGITGELFF | TGTGCCAGCGGGGACAGGGGTATCACCGGGGAGCTGTTTTTT
15 | TRBJ2-2 | NA | once | TRBV11-1 | CASSLAQVNTGELFF | TGTGCCAGCAGCTTAGCGCAGGTGAACACCGGGGAGCTGTTTTTT
15 | TRBJ1-2 | NA | NA | TRBV6-2/TRBV6-3 | CASSYSTLGNYGYTF | TGTGCCAGCAGTTACTCCACCTTGGGGAACTATGGCTACACCTTC
14 | TRBJ1-1 | NA | NA | TRBV9 | CASSVALGHTEAFF | TGTGCCAGCAGCGTAGCTTTGGGTCACACTGAAGCTTTCTTT
12 | TRBJ2-1 | TRBD2 | NA | TRBV7-3 | CASSFSGGEQFF | TGTGCCAGCAGCTTTAGCGGGGGGGAGCAGTTCTTC
15 | TRBJ2-7 | TRBD1 | once | TRBV6-6 | CASSRPGQGRYEQYF | TGTGCCAGCAGTAGACCCGGACAGGGGAGGTACGAGCAGTACTTC
14 | TRBJ1-2 | NA | NA | TRBV6-2/TRBV6-3 | CASSYPDANYGYTF | TGTGCCAGCAGTTACCCGGACGCCAACTATGGCTACACCTTC
14 | TRBJ2-7 | NA | NA | TRBV2 | CASKWESPSYEQYF | TGTGCCAGCAAATGGGAGAGCCCGTCCTACGAGCAGTACTTC
11 | TRBJ2-7 | NA | NA | TRBV14 | CASSQSYEQYF | TGTGCCAGCAGCCAAAGCTACGAGCAGTACTTC
14 | TRBJ2-7 | NA | once | TRBV6-2/TRBV6-3 | CASSRDGSSYEQYF | TGTGCCAGCAGTAGGGACGGTAGCTCCTACGAGCAGTACTTC
15 | TRBJ2-3 | NA | NA | TRBV30 | CAWSVLRGRTDTQYF | TGTGCCTGGAGTGTATTAAGGGGACGCACAGATACGCAGTATTTT
18 | TRBJ2-3 | NA | NA | TRBV10-3 | CAISDFRGGTTSTDTQYF | TGTGCCATCAGTGACTTCAGGGGGGGGACAACTAGCACAGATACGCAGTATTTT
16 | TRBJ1-4 | NA | NA | TRBV15 | CATSRVLVQINEKLFF | TGTGCCACCAGCAGAGTTCTGGTACAGATTAATGAAAAACTGTTTTTT
15 | TRBJ1-5 | TRBD1 | NA | TRBV6-5 | CAIAGGRAGNQPQHF | TGTGCCATCGCAGGGGGCAGGGCGGGCAATCAGCCCCAGCATTTT
20 | TRBJ1-2 | TRBD1 | NA | TRBV6-6 | CASSDNNFGAGQGPARGYTF | TGTGCCAGCAGCGACAATAACTTTGGGGCGGGACAGGGCCCCGCCAGGGGCTACACCTTC
14 | TRBJ2-7 | NA | NA | TRBV7-8 | CASSQAPKYYEQYF | TGTGCCAGCAGCCAGGCCCCGAAATACTACGAGCAGTACTTC
16 | TRBJ2-1 | TRBD1 | NA | TRBV7-2 | CASSNNPGQGGNEQFF | TGTGCCAGCAGCAATAACCCGGGACAGGGGGGGAATGAGCAGTTCTTC
15 | TRBJ1-5 | TRBD1 | NA | TRBV6-2/TRBV6-3 | CASSSGQGAVQPQHF | TGTGCCAGCAGTTCCGGACAGGGGGCTGTTCAGCCCCAGCATTTT
14 | TRBJ2-3 | NA | NA | TRBV29-1 | CSVGAWDSTDTQYF | TGCAGCGTTGGGGCCTGGGACTCCACAGATACGCAGTATTTT
14 | TRBJ1-5 | TRBD1 | NA | TRBV4-1 | CASSQDQGDSTQHF | TGCGCCAGCAGCCAAGATCAAGGGGACAGTACCCAGCATTTT
11 | TRBJ2-7 | NA | NA | TRBV2 | CASRWSNEQYF | TGTGCCAGCAGATGGAGCAACGAGCAGTACTTC